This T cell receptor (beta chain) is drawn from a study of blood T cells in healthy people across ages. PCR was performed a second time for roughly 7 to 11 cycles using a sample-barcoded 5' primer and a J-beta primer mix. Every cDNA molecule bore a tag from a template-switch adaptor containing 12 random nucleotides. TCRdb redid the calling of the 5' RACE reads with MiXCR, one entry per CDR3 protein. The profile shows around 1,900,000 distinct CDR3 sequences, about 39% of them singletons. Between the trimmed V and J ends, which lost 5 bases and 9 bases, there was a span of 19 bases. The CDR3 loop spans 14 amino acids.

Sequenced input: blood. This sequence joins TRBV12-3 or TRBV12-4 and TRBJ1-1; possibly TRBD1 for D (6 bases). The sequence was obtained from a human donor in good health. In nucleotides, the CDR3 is TGTGCCAGCAGTCCCCCCTCGGGACACTCCAAAGCTTTCTTT. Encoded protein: CASSPPSGHSKAFF.